This T cell receptor beta chain stems from a study of T cells after yellow fever vaccination. TCRdb ran MiXCR on the 5' RACE reads and lists one entry per CDR3 protein. The sample contains around 550,000 distinct CDR3 sequences, 15% to 20% of which appear only once. Between the trimmed V and J ends, which lost 2 bases and 7 bases, there was a span of 12 bases. Germline loops: CDR1 SQVTM, CDR2 ANQGSEA. There are 13 residues in the CDR3. In this sample, this clonotype turned up a few times. The input for sequencing was PBMCs, taken 15 days after the yellow fever booster vaccination. The receptor was derived from a man aged 30 to 39 who received the YFV17D yellow fever vaccine. This rearrangement joins TRBV29-1 to TRBJ2-1, with D hard to call. The CDR3 loop is CSVERGYGNEQFF. In nucleotides, the CDR3 is TGCAGCGTTGAACGTGGCTATGGGAATGAGCAGTTCTTC.